This T cell receptor (beta chain) appears in the sequencing data of a study of PD-1 blockade in classical Hodgkin lymphoma. Repertoires were generated with immunoSEQ multiplex PCR, while TCRdb's copy carries only in-frame clones and drops some. The sample records 100,000 or so clones, roughly 89% being singletons. Time point described: cycle 4 day 1 (C4D1), after six to seven weeks of nivolumab. Relapse was seen in all patients after autologous stem cell transplantation, and brentuximab vedotin exposure was variable. This clone was counted between two and nine times. Sample: peripheral blood mononuclear cells (PBMCs), taken before the fourth cycle of nivolumab. The TCR sequence derives from a human donor with classical Hodgkin lymphoma.

CDR3 DNA: TGTGCCAGCTCACCTAGGGCAAGGGGAAGGGGTACTGAAGCTTTCTTT. It translates to CASSPRARGRGTEAFF. This chain links TRBV18 with TRBJ1-1; D possibly corresponds to TRBD1 (5 bases). Germline V gene sequence: CDR1 KGHSH, CDR2 LQKENI. Trimming took off 3 bases at V and 5 bases at J, with 19 bases between the two ends. CDR3 length: 16 amino acids.